This TCR beta chain derives from a study of T cell repertoires in cytomegalovirus infection. TCRdb re-analysed the reads in MiXCR, keeping a single row per CDR3 protein. Counted here are hundreds of thousands of distinct CDR3 sequences, around 35% occurring once; the ten biggest clones make up over 15%. This clonotype occurred a few times. Its target is not known. This CDR3 spans 15 amino acids. The V end lost 5 bases, the J end lost 2 bases, and 14 bases lay between the germline ends. The germline V gene encodes CDR1 SGHVS and CDR2 FNYEAQ. Material: cultured PBMCs, obtained from culture after CMV antigen stimulation. This receptor was identified in a human donor in good health (CMV status not recorded). Some clones in this sample may be carry-over from other donors' samples. V and J are TRBV7-6 and TRBJ2-3; tentative D call: TRBD2 (5 bases). Here the CDR3 reads CASSRGARVTDTQYF. CDR3 DNA: TGTGCCAGCAGCCGCGGTGCGAGGGTCACAGATACGCAGTATTTT.